The 6 T cell receptor beta chains below were found in one sample sequenced in a study of blood T cell repertoires in COVID-19. Libraries were prepared by immunoSEQ multiplex PCR; TCRdb keeps only in-frame clonotypes and omits some of them. This table has around 130,000 clones, under 85% appearing once. The sample comprised PBMCs or T cells enriched from blood (not recorded which). The receptors derive from a woman aged 18-30 years who had been exposed to COVID-19.

This sequence joins TRBV6-2 or TRBV6-3 and TRBJ2-7; possibly TRBD1 for D (6 bases). Germline assignment: CDR1 MNHEY and CDR2 SVGEGT. Trimming took 2 bases from V and 4 from J, leaving 15 bases between them. The CDR3 covers 15 residues. The CDR3 nucleotides are TGTGCCAGCAGTTACCCTGGACAGTTTCAATACGAGCAGTACTTC. Its translation is CASSYPGQFQYEQYF.

The rearrangement joins TRBV7-8 to TRBJ1-1, with 7 bases identical to TRBD1. This CDR3 comprises 15 residues. The germline gives CDR1 SGHVS, CDR2 FQNEAQ. Trimming removed 2 bases from V and 5 bases from J; junction bases left unmatched: 8. Here the CDR3 DNA reads TGTGCCAGCAGCTTATCTCGGCACAGGGGTACTGAAGCTTTCTTT. Translation: CASSLSRHRGTEAFF.

The chain links TRBV7-9 to TRBJ2-7; D unclear. CDR3 length: 14 residues. The germline CDR1 and CDR2 sequences are SEHNR and FQNEAQ (reference sequence). Deletions cut 0 bases from V and 9 bases from J, with 15 bases between. The CDR3 region is CASSLAATITGQYF. CDR3 sequence (DNA): TGTGCCAGCAGCTTAGCAGCCACTATTACGGGGCAGTACTTC.

The genes are TRBV13 and TRBJ1-2, with no clear D. Germline assignment: CDR1 PRHDT and CDR2 FYEKMQ (reference sequence). With 0 bases removed from V and 6 bases from J, the gap between germline ends came to 5 bases. The CDR3 extends over 12 amino acids. CDR3 amino acids: CASSLGGDGYTF. Here the CDR3 DNA reads TGTGCCAGCAGCTTAGGCGGGGATGGCTACACCTTC.

This chain links TRBV12-3 or TRBV12-4 with TRBJ2-1, with D uncertain. The length of the CDR3 is 13 residues. V was shortened by 6 bases and J by 0 bases, with 6 bases between the two germline ends. CDR3 amino acids: CASRFSSYNEQFF. DNA for the CDR3: TGTGCCAGCAGGTTTAGCTCCTACAATGAGCAGTTCTTC.

This clone was observed once. This rearrangement joins TRBV24-1 to TRBJ1-2, with D unclear. There are 14 residues in the CDR3. The ends were cut back, 1 base at V and 9 bases at J, with 14 bases in the middle. The V gene's germline CDR1 is KGHDR and CDR2 SFDVKD. The CDR3 spells CATSDFTLPPSYTF. The CDR3 nucleotides read TGTGCCACCAGTGATTTTACTCTCCCCCCGAGCTACACCTTC.